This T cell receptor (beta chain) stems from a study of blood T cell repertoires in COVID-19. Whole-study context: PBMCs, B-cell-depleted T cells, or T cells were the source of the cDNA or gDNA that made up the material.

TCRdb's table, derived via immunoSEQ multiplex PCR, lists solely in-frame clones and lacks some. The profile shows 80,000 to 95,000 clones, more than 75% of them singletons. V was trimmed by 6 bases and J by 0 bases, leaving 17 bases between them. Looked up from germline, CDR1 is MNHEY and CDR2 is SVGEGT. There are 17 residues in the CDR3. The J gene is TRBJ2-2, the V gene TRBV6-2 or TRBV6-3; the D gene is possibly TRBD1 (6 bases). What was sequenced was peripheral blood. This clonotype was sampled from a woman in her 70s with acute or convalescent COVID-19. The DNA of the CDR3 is TGTGCCAGCAGCTTGGGGAATAGGGGGACGAACACCGGGGAGCTGTTTTTT. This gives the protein CASSLGNRGTNTGELFF.